These 32 T cell receptor beta chains came from one sample sequenced in a study of control samples from healthy donors and cancer patients. Profiled with immunoSEQ multiplex PCR; TCRdb holds only in-frame clones, not every one. Here the sample spans about 180,000 clones, 94% being singletons. The specimen sequenced was blood. These receptors originate from a woman younger than 30 in good health.

This chain connects TRBV7-9 to TRBJ2-6, with D possibly TRBD1 on 5 matching bases. V was clipped by 3 bases and J by 0 bases, with 15 bases between them. CDR3 size: 18 residues. Germline values: CDR1 SEHNR, CDR2 FQNEAQ (reference sequence). The CDR3 region is CASSFSRALSSGANVLTF. In DNA, the CDR3 is TGTGCCAGCAGCTTCTCCAGGGCCCTTTCCTCTGGGGCCAACGTCCTGACTTTC.

This clone was counted once. The chain links TRBV19 to TRBJ1-6; tentatively, D is TRBD1 (6 bases). The CDR3 contains 16 residues. Germline lookup yields CDR1 LNHDA and CDR2 SQIVND (reference sequence). Deletions cut 6 bases from V and 6 bases from J, with 18 bases between. The CDR3 region is CASSLRGGHGNSPLHF. As DNA, the CDR3 is TGTGCCAGTAGCTTGAGGGGGGGGCACGGTAATTCACCCCTCCACTTT. Supplemented by reference TRBV19 and TRBJ1-6, the full variable domain reads DGGITQSPKYLFRKEGQNVTLSCEQNLNHDAMYWYRQDPGQGLRLIYYSQIVNDFQKGDIAEGYSVSREKKESFPLTVTSAQKNPTAFYLCASSLRGGHGNSPLHFGNGTRLTVT.

The J gene is TRBJ1-2, the V gene TRBV7-9; 7 bases are a match to TRBD1. This CDR3 region has 14 residues. Germline V gene lookup returns CDR1 SEHNR and CDR2 FQNEAQ (reference sequence). V shed 8 bases and J 2 bases; nucleotides not matched to a gene: 8. In nucleotides, the CDR3 is TGTGCCAGCGTCTCGACAGGGAACAACTATGGCTACACCTTC. It specifies CASVSTGNNYGYTF.

This chain links TRBV9 with TRBJ1-2; D not resolved. The germline gives CDR1 SGDLS, CDR2 YYNGEE. The CDR3 sequence is 17 residues long. V was trimmed by 4 bases and J by 6 bases, leaving 25 bases between them. The CDR3 DNA sequence: TGTGCCAGCAGCTCACCTTGGGGTCCCGGGATTCAAGATGGCTACACCTTC. The encoded protein is CASSSPWGPGIQDGYTF.

This chain links TRBV29-1 with TRBJ2-3; 9 nucleotides match TRBD2. Germline V lookup: CDR1 SQVTM, CDR2 ANQGSEA. V lost 7 bases to trimming and J lost 4 bases; unmatched junction nucleotides: 6. This CDR3 is built from 13 residues. CDR3 sequence (DNA): TGCAGCGGGGGGTCTAGCGGGGCAGATACGCAGTATTTT. This gives the protein CSGGSSGADTQYF.

The genes are TRBV27 and TRBJ1-5; 7 positions match TRBD1. The CDR3 is 15 amino acids. V was pared by 5 bases and J by 2 bases, with 6 bases of the junction left unmatched. Looked up from germline, CDR1 is MNHEY and CDR2 is SMNVEV (reference sequence). CDR3 DNA: TGTGCCAGCAGTAAACAGGGGAGGGGCAATCAGCCCCAGCATTTT. This codes for CASSKQGRGNQPQHF.

This chain connects TRBV20-1 to TRBJ2-1, with 11 bases lining up with TRBD2. This CDR3 is 15 amino acids long. Germline loops: CDR1 DFQATT, CDR2 SNEGSKA (reference sequence). V lost 3 bases, J lost 7 bases, and 8 bases stayed unmatched. CDR3 protein: CSASATSGSMNEQFF. The CDR3 DNA is TGCAGTGCTAGTGCTACTAGCGGGAGTATGAATGAGCAGTTCTTC.

This chain joins TRBV5-6 and TRBJ1-1; D possibly corresponds to TRBD1 (5 bases). This CDR3 is built from 14 residues. Germline lookup yields CDR1 SGHDT and CDR2 YYEEEE. V lost 2 bases, J lost 1 base, and 9 bases lay in between. The CDR3 DNA is TGTGCCAGCAGCTTCGACACAGGGAACACTGAAGCTTTCTTT. Amino acids: CASSFDTGNTEAFF.

V is TRBV3-1 (or the pseudogene TRBV3-2) and J is TRBJ1-2, with D perhaps matching TRBD1 (6 bases). Germline CDR1 LGHDT, CDR2 YNNKEL (reference sequence). This CDR3 region has 15 residues. V was clipped by 4 bases and J by 3 bases, with 15 bases between them. CDR3 in DNA: TGTGCCAGCAGCCCACAGGGTGCGGGAGACTATGGCTACACCTTC. Translated, it gives CASSPQGAGDYGYTF.

J is TRBJ1-6 and V is TRBV2; D is ambiguous. The CDR3 length is 19 residues. Germline V lookup: CDR1 SNHLY, CDR2 FYNNEI. Deletions cut 0 bases from V and 7 bases from J, with 22 bases between. CDR3 sequence reads: CASSEALPGGPGRNSPLHF. CDR3 nucleotide sequence: TGTGCCAGCAGTGAAGCGCTTCCCGGTGGACCCGGGAGGAATTCACCCCTCCACTTT.

The V gene is TRBV28, the J gene TRBJ2-7; D uncertain. Germline assignment: CDR1 MDHEN and CDR2 SYDVKM. Between the trimmed V and J ends, which lost 5 bases and 2 bases, there was a span of 7 bases. The CDR3 is made up of 12 amino acids. DNA for the CDR3: TGTGCCAGCAGTGAATTCCCCTACGAGCAGTACTTC. Residues: CASSEFPYEQYF.

The chain employs TRBV9 and TRBJ2-3, with D tentatively TRBD1 (6 bases). The CDR3 is 15 residues long. Between the trimmed V and J ends, which lost 2 bases and 1 base, there was a span of 11 bases. The V gene's germline CDR1 is SGDLS and CDR2 YYNGEE. The CDR3 DNA reads as TGTGCCAGCAGCGTCCGGGACATCCGCACAGATACGCAGTATTTT. Translation gives CASSVRDIRTDTQYF.

The V call is TRBV4-3, the J call TRBJ2-3; D remains unclear. CDR1 LGHNA and CDR2 YSLEER come from the germline V gene. The ends were cut back, 6 bases at V and 6 bases at J, with 16 bases in the middle. The length of the CDR3 is 14 residues. CDR3 sequence reads: CASRPSLGSDTQYF. The CDR3, as DNA: TGCGCCAGCAGGCCAAGCTTGGGTTCGGATACGCAGTATTTT.

This chain connects TRBV6-5 to TRBJ1-2, with unresolved D. CDR1 MNHEY and CDR2 SVGAGI come from the germline V gene. The CDR3 extends over 11 amino acids. The germline V and J ends were trimmed by 8 bases and 8 bases, with 12 bases remaining between them. The CDR3 sequence is CASSAVGGYTF. In DNA, the CDR3 is TGTGCCAGCTCCGCGGTGGGGGGCTACACCTTC.

J is TRBJ2-7 and V is TRBV28; TRBD2 agrees at 11 bases. With V trimmed by 8 bases and J by 2 bases, 2 bases remained unmatched. The length of the CDR3 is 13 residues. Germline loops: CDR1 MDHEN, CDR2 SYDVKM. The DNA for the CDR3 is TGTGCCAGCTTAGCGGGAGGGCCCTACGAGCAGTACTTC. This sequence encodes CASLAGGPYEQYF.

The V and J genes are TRBV10-3 and TRBJ1-1; D perhaps matches TRBD1 (6 bases). The CDR3 loop spans 12 amino acids. Germline CDR1 and CDR2: ENHRY and SYGVKD. The CDR3 sequence: CAGGHGNTEAFF. In DNA, the CDR3 is TGTGCTGGGGGGCACGGGAACACTGAAGCTTTCTTT.

Concerning this clone itself: This sample includes further DNA sequences coding for the same CDR3. The rearrangement uses TRBV7-9 and TRBJ1-4; D is unclear. Trimming removed 3 bases at V and 7 bases at J, with 3 bases between. The CDR3 totals 11 residues. Germline values: CDR1 SEHNR, CDR2 FQNEAQ (reference sequence). This chain's CDR3 is CASSFGEKLFF. CDR3 nucleotides: TGTGCCAGCAGCTTTGGTGAAAAACTGTTTTTT.

The chain links TRBV9 to TRBJ2-7, with D maybe TRBD2 (7 bases). V lost 4 bases and J lost 2, with 22 bases in between. The germline gives CDR1 SGDLS, CDR2 YYNGEE. CDR3 length: 17 amino acids. CDR3 in amino acids: CASSPWGGLAAPYEQYF. The CDR3 DNA reads TGTGCCAGCAGCCCGTGGGGGGGCCTAGCGGCCCCCTACGAGCAGTACTTC. The full variable domain, completed using reference TRBV9 and TRBJ2-7, is DSGVTQTPKHLITATGQRVTLRCSPRSGDLSVYWYQQSLDQGLQFLIQYYNGEERAKGNILERFSAQQFPDLHSELNLSSLELGDSALYFCASSPWGGLAAPYEQYFGPGTRLTVT.

The V gene is TRBV6-1, the J gene TRBJ1-2; 7 positions agree with TRBD1. The V gene end was trimmed by 0 bases and the J gene end by 5 bases; junction bases not matched to a gene: 6. Germline V lookup: CDR1 MNHNS, CDR2 SASEGT. The CDR3 totals 15 residues. CDR3 nucleotide sequence: TGTGCCAGCAGTGAAGCAGGGGGCGTAGGATATGGCTACACCTTC. Its protein is CASSEAGGVGYGYTF.

The J gene is TRBJ1-1, the V gene TRBV6-5, with 9 nucleotides matching TRBD1. CDR1 is MNHEY, CDR2 SVGAGI, per germline. The ends lost 0 bases at V and 11 bases at J; junction bases unmatched: 7. The CDR3 is 14 amino acids. The CDR3 spells CASSYSRDRDDAFF. CDR3 DNA sequence: TGTGCCAGCAGTTACTCAAGGGACAGGGACGACGCTTTCTTT.

This chain uses TRBV7-9 with TRBJ1-2; 7 nucleotides line up with TRBD1. The germline CDR1 and CDR2 sequences are SEHNR and FQNEAQ (reference sequence). The length of the CDR3 is 14 residues. Trimming took 4 bases from V and 5 from J; bases not matched to a gene: 7. The CDR3 protein is CASSSRQGFYGYTF. The CDR3 DNA follows: TGTGCCAGCAGCTCTAGACAGGGCTTTTATGGCTACACCTTC.

This chain uses TRBV14 with TRBJ2-7, with 13 bases fitting TRBD2. This CDR3 has 18 residues. After removal of 0 bases from V and 2 bases from J, the junction contained 7 bases not matched to a gene. In germline, CDR1 is SGHDN, CDR2 FVKESK. CDR3 coding DNA: TGTGCCAGCAGCCAAGACAGGGGACTAGCGGGATTGGCCTACGAGCAGTACTTC. It translates to CASSQDRGLAGLAYEQYF.

The chain recombines TRBV18 with TRBJ1-1; 7 bases line up with TRBD1. The V gene's germline CDR1 is KGHSH and CDR2 LQKENI. With 2 bases clipped from V and 5 bases from J, the junction kept 5 bases outside the gene matches. This CDR3 comprises 14 residues. In nucleotides, the CDR3 is TGTGCCAGCTCACCAGGGGCAGGGGGGACTGAAGCTTTCTTT. This gives the protein CASSPGAGGTEAFF.

The gene calls are TRBV4-3 and TRBJ1-2, with 8 bases that match TRBD1. CDR3 length: 15 residues. V gave up 0 bases and J gave up 5 bases; unmatched junction bases: 5. Germline CDR1 and CDR2: LGHNA and YSLEER. CDR3 bases: TGCGCCAGCAGCCAAGATTTTGGACAGGGATATGGCTACACCTTC. This translates into CASSQDFGQGYGYTF.

V gene TRBV28 combines with J gene TRBJ2-1; 11 bases map to TRBD2. Germline lookup yields CDR1 MDHEN and CDR2 SYDVKM. CDR3 length equals 16 residues. The J segment lost 6 bases and the V segment lost 5 bases, leaving 9 bases of the junction unmatched. The CDR3 reads CASSPTSGIVGNEQFF. DNA for the CDR3: TGTGCCAGCAGTCCGACTAGCGGGATAGTAGGCAATGAGCAGTTCTTC.

V gene TRBV3-1 (or the pseudogene TRBV3-2) combines with J gene TRBJ1-3; 11 bases match TRBD1. This CDR3 has 17 amino acids. V was pared by 3 bases and J by 3 bases, with 7 bases of the junction left unmatched. Germline values: CDR1 LGHDT, CDR2 YNNKEL (reference sequence). The CDR3 nucleotides read TGTGCCAGCAGCCAGACCTGGACAGGGGGCTTTGGAAACACCATATATTTT. The encoded protein is CASSQTWTGGFGNTIYF.

The chain joins TRBV7-9 to TRBJ1-2; perhaps TRBD1 as D (5 bases). Germline V gene data show CDR1 as SEHNR and CDR2 as FQNEAQ (reference sequence). The CDR3 extends over 13 amino acids. The V end was cut by 1 base, the J end by 4 bases, with 7 bases between. CDR3 residues: CASSLVGGYGYTF. In DNA, the CDR3 is TGTGCCAGCAGCTTAGTTGGGGGCTATGGCTACACCTTC.

The genes are TRBV10-1 and TRBJ2-3; D might be TRBD1 (5 bases). Germline V gives CDR1 WNHNN, CDR2 SYGVQD (reference sequence). The CDR3 loop spans 15 amino acids. Trimming shortened V by 0 bases and J by 6 bases, and 13 bases separated the two germline ends. The CDR3 region has the DNA TGCGCCAGCAGTGAGTCCGCTAGACAGACCGATACGCAGTATTTT. Translated: CASSESARQTDTQYF.

The chain employs TRBV7-9 and TRBJ2-5; possible D gene TRBD2, 7 bases. Trimming shortened V by 8 bases and J by 5 bases, and 12 bases separated the two germline ends. The CDR3 spans 12 residues. Germline V CDR1 and CDR2: SEHNR, FQNEAQ (reference sequence). The CDR3 nucleotides read TGTGCCAGCGCGGGGGCGAGGGAGACCCAGTACTTC. The encoded protein is CASAGARETQYF.

The rearrangement links TRBV5-6 to TRBJ1-3; D unresolved. The CDR3 is made up of 13 amino acids. The V and J ends lost 1 base and 3 bases respectively, with 5 bases between them. CDR1 and CDR2 (germline): SGHDT, YYEEEE. CDR3 sequence (DNA): TGTGCCAGCAGCTTGACAGTTGGAAACACCATATATTTT. Its translation is CASSLTVGNTIYF.

This rearrangement joins TRBV10-2 to TRBJ1-1; no definite D call. The germline CDR1 and CDR2 sequences are WSHSY and SAAADI. The V and J ends lost 7 bases and 1 base respectively, with 16 bases between them. There are 15 residues in the CDR3. As DNA, the CDR3 is TGCGCCAGCACCCACCGGCGGGGAGCGAACACTGAAGCTTTCTTT. Its translation: CASTHRRGANTEAFF.

The rearrangement links TRBV19 to TRBJ1-2; TRBD1 aligns across 8 bases. V lost 3 bases and J lost 7; bases outside the gene matches: 1. Germline CDR1 reads LNHDA; CDR2 reads SQIVND (reference sequence). This CDR3 spans 12 amino acids. CDR3 region: CASSIGQGGYTF. Written as DNA, the CDR3 is TGTGCCAGTAGTATCGGACAGGGTGGCTACACCTTC.